These T cell receptor beta chains were read from a single sample in a study of graft-versus-host responses after intestinal transplantation. Using immunoSEQ multiplex PCR, the repertoire was profiled, and TCRdb retains in-frame clones only, with some absent. The table records approximately 24,000 clones, about 93% of them present only once. The specimen comprised PBMCs, sampled more than 29 days after intestinal transplant. The receptors here all came from a human patient who received an intestinal transplant, so some T cells may come from the graft donor. The CDR3 runs from the conserved cysteine through the conserved F or W. Each record gives: V gene, J gene, D gene, clone size, CDR3 DNA, CDR3 protein. The D gene is left open where the match is weak. Rows give clone size only sometimes, using once, few, many, or a class for an expanded clone.

TRBV5-6	TRBJ2-7	-	-	TGTGCCAGCAGCTTGGGCTTTGACGAGCAGTACTTC	CASSLGFDEQYF
TRBV5-1	TRBJ1-4	TRBD1	-	TGCGCCAGCAGCTCCGCACAGGGGGCGCGGGAAAAACTGTTTTTT	CASSSAQGAREKLFF
TRBV10-2	TRBJ1-2	-	-	TGCGCCAGCAATAACAGGTGGGGGAACTATGGCTACACCTTC	CASNNRWGNYGYTF
TRBV4-1	TRBJ2-7	-	-	TGCGCCAGCAGCCAAGATTACGAGCAGTACTTC	CASSQDYEQYF
TRBV15	TRBJ2-5	-	-	TGTGCCACCAGCTCTAGGGGGTCAGAGACCCAGTACTTC	CATSSRGSETQYF
TRBV7-6	TRBJ1-3	-	few	TGTGCCAGCAGCTTAGCCTCTGTACAGGTCTTCTCTGGAAACACCATATATTTT	CASSLASVQVFSGNTIYF
TRBV28	TRBJ2-5	TRBD2	-	TGTGCCAGCAGTTCAACTAGCGGGACCCAAGAGACCCAGTACTTC	CASSSTSGTQETQYF
TRBV2	TRBJ2-3	-	-	TGTGCCAGCACCTTCACTTCGGGGAACACAGATACGCAGTATTTT	CASTFTSGNTDTQYF
TRBV5-1	TRBJ2-4	-	-	TGCGCCAGCAGCTTGTTTCAGGGCCCGCGTCTGAAGGTGGCCAAAAACATTCAGTACTTC	CASSLFQGPRLKVAKNIQYF
TRBV4-1	TRBJ2-1	TRBD2	-	TGCGCCAGCAAAAGACTAGCGGACCGTCGAAGTGAGCAGTTCTTC	CASKRLADRRSEQFF
TRBV5-4	TRBJ2-7	-	-	TGTGCCAGCAGTGGGGCCGGGGACCCCTCCTACGAGCAGTACTTC	CASSGAGDPSYEQYF
TRBV7-9	TRBJ2-7	-	-	TGTGCCAGCAGCTTATACGACTACGAGCAGTACTTC	CASSLYDYEQYF
TRBV15	TRBJ2-3	-	once	TGTGCCACCAGCTATTTAGGGGCAGATACGCAGTATTTT	CATSYLGADTQYF
TRBV18	TRBJ2-1	-	-	TGTGCCAGCTCACCATTAGCGATATACAATGAGCAGTTCTTC	CASSPLAIYNEQFF
TRBV30	TRBJ2-7	-	-	TGTGCCTGGAGGCAGGGGAATTCCTACGAGCAGTACTTC	CAWRQGNSYEQYF
TRBV6-5	TRBJ2-7	TRBD1	once	TGTGCCAGCAGTTACCTCGGACAGGGTTACGAGCAGTACTTC	CASSYLGQGYEQYF
TRBV5-4	TRBJ2-1	-	-	TGTGCCAGCACCAGCTCCTACAATGAGCAGTTCTTC	CASTSSYNEQFF
TRBV7-8	TRBJ2-1	-	-	TGTGCCAGCAGCCTATTCCGCTCCTACAATGAGCAGTTCTTC	CASSLFRSYNEQFF
TRBV11-2	TRBJ1-5	-	-	TGTGCCAGCAGCGTGGGGGGCGCGGTCCGGCATTTT	CASSVGGAVRHF
TRBV19	TRBJ2-7	TRBD1	-	TGTGCCAGTAGTCCTGGGACAGACCTCTCCTACGAGCAGTACTTC	CASSPGTDLSYEQYF
TRBV30	TRBJ2-7	-	-	TGTGCCTGGAGTGATATGGAACTATGGGAGCAGTACTTC	CAWSDMELWEQYF
TRBV11-1	TRBJ2-2	-	-	TGTGCCAGCAGCTCTGCTTCGGGGGGCCCGAACACCGGGGAGCTGTTTTTT	CASSSASGGPNTGELFF
TRBV19	TRBJ1-5	-	once	TGTGCCAGTAGTATGGGGCAGGGCGAGCCCCAGCATTTT	CASSMGQGEPQHF
TRBV7-2	TRBJ2-7	TRBD1	-	TGTGCCAGCAGCTTGAGGGGGCCCTACGAGCAGTACTTC	CASSLRGPYEQYF
TRBV6-6	TRBJ2-5	-	once	TGTGCCAGCAGTTACTCGAGGTCGCAAGAGACCCAGTACTTC	CASSYSRSQETQYF
TRBV20-1	TRBJ2-4	-	-	TGCAGGCATACAGGGAGAGTTCAGTACTTC	CRHTGRVQYF
TRBV7-9	TRBJ2-7	TRBD1	-	TGTGCCAGCAGCCAACCGGGACAGAGTTACGAGCAGTACTTC	CASSQPGQSYEQYF
TRBV7-9	TRBJ2-7	-	-	TGTGCCAGCAGCCCGCGGGGCCCTGAGGAGCAGTACTTC	CASSPRGPEEQYF
TRBV6-5	TRBJ1-2	-	-	TGTGCCAGCAGTTACTCGACTGGCGGGGGCCATGGCTACACCTTC	CASSYSTGGGHGYTF
TRBV28	TRBJ2-1	-	-	TGTGCCAGCAGTGTAGTGACCCCCTACTCCTACAATGAGCAGTTCTTC	CASSVVTPYSYNEQFF
TRBV7-9	TRBJ1-1	-	-	TGTGCCAGCAGCTTAGTCCCCCGTACAGGCAGTTTTGAAGCTTTCTTT	CASSLVPRTGSFEAFF
TRBV21-1	TRBJ1-6	-	-	TGTGCCAGCAGCAAAACCGGGAGAAATTCACCCCTCCACTTT	CASSKTGRNSPLHF
TRBV4-2	TRBJ2-1	TRBD2	-	TGTGCCAGCAGCCAAGAAAGCGGGAGTTACAATGAGCAGTTCTTC	CASSQESGSYNEQFF
TRBV14	TRBJ2-4	TRBD1	-	TGTGCCAGCAGCCCGATTGGCGACAGGGGCAACATTCAGTACTTC	CASSPIGDRGNIQYF
TRBV18	TRBJ1-1	TRBD1	-	TGTGCCAGCTCACCCGCGATGACAGGGATGAACACTGAAGCTTTCTTT	CASSPAMTGMNTEAFF
TRBV9	TRBJ2-2	TRBD2	-	TGTGCCAGCAGCACAGGGACTAGCAGGTCCTCCGGGGAGCTGTTTTTT	CASSTGTSRSSGELFF
TRBV4-1	TRBJ2-7	TRBD1	-	TGCGCCAGCAGCCGAAGGACAGGCGCCTACGAGCAGTACTTC	CASSRRTGAYEQYF
TRBV19	TRBJ2-2	TRBD2	-	TGTGCCAGTAGTATTCAACTAGCGGGCACCGGGGAGCTGTTTTTT	CASSIQLAGTGELFF
TRBV7-9	TRBJ1-1	TRBD1	once	TGTGCCAGCAGCTCGGGACAGATCTCGAACACTGAAGCTTTCTTT	CASSSGQISNTEAFF
TRBV7-2	TRBJ1-5	TRBD1	-	TGTGCCAGCAGCTTAGCCCCAGGGGGTTACAATCAGCCCCAGCATTTT	CASSLAPGGYNQPQHF
TRBV7-2	TRBJ2-5	-	-	TGTGCCAGCAGCTTAGGGGGATGGGGGGAGACCCAGTACTTC	CASSLGGWGETQYF
TRBV5-4	TRBJ2-7	-	-	TGTGCCAGCAGCTTTAAGGGGGAGTCCTACGAGCAGTACTTC	CASSFKGESYEQYF
TRBV5-1	TRBJ2-7	TRBD1	-	TGCGCCAGCAGCCCTCGGGACAGCTCCTACGAGCAGTACTTC	CASSPRDSSYEQYF
TRBV19	TRBJ2-1	TRBD2	-	TGTGCCAGTAGTATAGCTTTGACTAGCGCGAGCTCCTACAATGAGCAGTTCTTC	CASSIALTSASSYNEQFF
TRBV19	TRBJ2-1	-	-	TGTGCCAGTAAGGGCGACAATGAGCAGTTCTTC	CASKGDNEQFF
TRBV7-9	TRBJ2-3	-	-	TGTGCCAGCAGCGGACCATCGGAGACGCAGTATTTT	CASSGPSETQYF
TRBV10-1	TRBJ2-7	-	-	TGCGCCAGCAGTGAGTCTATCGGCGAGCAGTACTTC	CASSESIGEQYF
TRBV5-4	TRBJ2-7	TRBD1	-	TGTGCCAGCAGCTTGGCGCCGGGACAGGCGCCCTACGAGCAGTACTTC	CASSLAPGQAPYEQYF
TRBV7-8	TRBJ2-5	-	-	TGTGCCAGCAGCTCCCACCAAGAGACCCAGTACTTC	CASSSHQETQYF
TRBV13	TRBJ2-3	-	-	TGTGCCAGCAGCTTAGGGGCAGGGTCGACAGATACGCAGTATTTT	CASSLGAGSTDTQYF
TRBV14	TRBJ2-7	TRBD1	-	TGTGCCAGCAGCCCATGGACAGGGCATTACGAGCAGTACTTC	CASSPWTGHYEQYF
TRBV4-1	TRBJ1-4	TRBD1	-	TGCGCCAGCAGCCAAGGGACAGGGGGCAGGAATGAAAAACTGTTTTTT	CASSQGTGGRNEKLFF
TRBV6-6	TRBJ2-1	TRBD2	once	TGTGCCCGGGGGGGGGCCTACAATGAGCAGTTCTTC	CARGGAYNEQFF
TRBV7-9	TRBJ2-7	-	-	TGTGCCAGCAGCTTGGGGGGCGCGAGCCACGAGCAGTACTTC	CASSLGGASHEQYF